This T cell receptor (beta chain) was recovered during a study of blood T cell repertoires in COVID-19. Study-level background: PBMCs, B-cell-depleted T cells, or T cells provided the cDNA or gDNA that made up the material.

Profiled with immunoSEQ multiplex PCR; TCRdb holds only in-frame clones, not every one. This sample has 200,000 to 250,000 clones, with approximately 85% found just once. V trimming: 3 bases; J trimming: 7 bases; junction bases outside the gene matches: 11. The CDR3 is 16 residues long. CDR1 is SEHNR and CDR2 is FQNEAQ in the germline V gene (reference sequence). This clonotype was sampled from a man aged 35 to 55 with acute or convalescent COVID-19. The sample consisted of peripheral blood. The chain links TRBV7-9 to TRBJ1-3, with 8 positions matching TRBD1. Here the CDR3 reads CASSFPSDRGVNTIYF. CDR3 sequence (DNA): TGTGCCAGCAGCTTTCCATCCGACAGGGGAGTGAACACCATATATTTT.